The present entry profiles one T cell receptor beta chain with its context. Healthy HIV-negative adults with no recent acute infections or vaccinations were recruited as donors. Around 90 million PBMCs supplied genomic DNA for unsorted samples. The record originates from a study of shared clonotypes between healthy human individuals. The assay ran at deep level. Original methodology: Filtering differed for immunoSEQ, which gave only junction sequences without quality scores. Generated by immunoSEQ multiplex PCR, the TCRdb table keeps only in-frame clones and is missing some. Clone size and the V and J calls come from that table; the DNA yielded D and trimming. The repertoire has hundreds of thousands of clones, roughly 79% of them found once; the top ten carry around 13%. The V and J ends lost 7 bases and 2 bases respectively, with 6 bases between them. CDR3 length: 11 amino acids. Germline V CDR1 and CDR2: MNHEY, SVGAGI.

Sequenced sample: PBMCs. The receptor was derived from a woman between 40 and 50 years old in good health. Some clones in this sample may be carry-over from other donors' samples. This sequence joins TRBV6-5 and TRBJ2-7; D gene uncertain. As DNA, the CDR3 is TGTGCCAGCATGGGTGCCTACGAGCAGTACTTC. This codes for CASMGAYEQYF.